This T cell receptor (beta chain) is from a study of tumor-infiltrating lymphocytes in localized non-small cell lung cancer. Here immunoSEQ multiplex PCR was the method, and the copy in TCRdb shows in-frame clones only, minus some. The sample lists some 22,000 clones, approximately 80% occurring once. Sample: lung tumor tissue. This receptor was identified in a human donor with non-small cell lung cancer.

The CDR3, as DNA: TGTGCCCGACGCAAGGGCGGGAGGGCGCACGAGCAGTACTTC. This codes for CARRKGGRAHEQYF. The rearrangement joins TRBV11-3 to TRBJ2-7, with TRBD2 matching over 9 bases. CDR3 length: 14 residues. J was trimmed by 5 bases and V by 11 bases; bases with no gene match: 13. Per germline, CDR1 SGHNT and CDR2 YENEEA.